This entry describes one T cell receptor beta chain. The antigen is undetermined. A universal primer site and UMIs were added as TCR cDNA was made by 5'RACE template switching. TCRdb processed the 5' RACE reads anew with MiXCR; each CDR3 protein has one entry. Found here are almost 600,000 distinct CDR3 sequences, roughly 14% of them singletons; the top ten hold over 13%. After removal of 5 bases from V and 0 bases from J, the junction contained 5 bases not matched to a gene. The germline V gene encodes CDR1 ENHRY and CDR2 SYGVKD. CDR3 size: 15 residues. The data stem from a study of T cells after yellow fever vaccination. Findings and limits, study-wide: Secondary responses were weaker yet peaked faster, day 5 versus 15. High-abundance clonotypes from the bulk population could contaminate FACS-sorted repertoires. In post-booster samples, most primary-vaccination clones reappeared (roughly 96% CD4, over 70% CD8).

The V gene is TRBV10-3, the J gene TRBJ2-3; 7 positions agree with TRBD2. This material consisted of PBMCs, taken on the day of the yellow fever booster vaccination. The sequence was obtained from a man under 40 who received the YFV17D yellow fever vaccine. CDR3 sequence (DNA): TGTGCCATCAGTCCTAGAGCGGGGAGCACAGATACGCAGTATTTT. Protein: CAISPRAGSTDTQYF.